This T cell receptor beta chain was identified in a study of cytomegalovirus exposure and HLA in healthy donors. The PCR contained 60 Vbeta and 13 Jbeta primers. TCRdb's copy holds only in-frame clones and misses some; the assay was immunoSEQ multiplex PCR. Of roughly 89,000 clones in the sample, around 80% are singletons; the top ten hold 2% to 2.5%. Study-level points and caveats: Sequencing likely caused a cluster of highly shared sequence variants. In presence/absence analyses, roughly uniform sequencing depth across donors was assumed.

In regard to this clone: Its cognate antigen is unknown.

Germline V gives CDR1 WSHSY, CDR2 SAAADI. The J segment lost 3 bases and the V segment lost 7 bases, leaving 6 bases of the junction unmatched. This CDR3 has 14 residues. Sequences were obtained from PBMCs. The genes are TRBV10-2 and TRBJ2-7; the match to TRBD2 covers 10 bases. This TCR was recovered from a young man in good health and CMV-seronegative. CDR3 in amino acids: CASIPGLARYEQYF. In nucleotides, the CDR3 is TGCGCCAGCATACCGGGACTAGCGCGCTACGAGCAGTACTTC.